This section outlines one TCR beta chain sequence together with its context. Use of 60 Vbeta and 13 Jbeta primers characterized the PCR. TCRdb's copy holds only in-frame clones and misses some; the assay was immunoSEQ multiplex PCR. The profile shows about 130,000 clones, approximately 89% of them singletons. This sample was taken from a study of cytomegalovirus exposure and HLA in healthy donors. CDR1 is MGHRA, CDR2 YSYEKL, per germline. This CDR3 is 16 amino acids long. V was clipped by 4 bases and J by 0 bases, with 13 bases between them. The chain couples TRBV4-1 to TRBJ1-3, with unresolved D. The source is a young woman in good health and CMV-seropositive. The sample comprised PBMCs. CDR3 sequence (DNA): TGCGCCAGCAGCCGGCTAGTGGGGAGCTCTGGAAACACCATATATTTT. Translated, it gives CASSRLVGSSGNTIYF.